A selection of T cell receptor beta chains follows, all from one sample in a study of regulatory T cells in long-lasting Graves disease. TCRdb re-called the multiplex PCR reads through MiXCR, storing one row per CDR3 protein. The sample has some 350,000 distinct CDR3 sequences; around 15% are singletons. These data also featured in a second study, about T cells in Graves' hyperthyroidism and ophthalmopathy.

The sample in question was peripheral blood mononuclear cells (PBMCs), obtained at new diagnosis, from a patient treated with antithyroid drugs. Source of these receptors: a woman under 30 with Graves disease. Each CDR3 is given with its conserved first and last residue. D genes are given only for firm matches. A clone size is listed for some rows: how often the clone was seen (once, few, many), or a class if it is expanded.

V gene	CDR3 length	J gene	D gene	clone size	CDR3 protein	CDR3 DNA
TRBV12-3/TRBV12-4	15	TRBJ1-1	TRBD1	NA	CASSRQGMQNTEAFF	TGTGCCAGCAGCCGACAGGGGATGCAGAACACTGAAGCTTTCTTT
TRBV27	11	TRBJ1-4	NA	NA	CASQGVEKLFF	TGTGCCAGCCAGGGAGTTGAAAAACTGTTTTTT
TRBV27	18	TRBJ2-7	TRBD1	few	CASSKIMGTGTRGYEQYF	TGTGCCAGCAGCAAAATTATGGGGACAGGTACTAGGGGCTACGAGCAGTACTTC
TRBV3-1	13	TRBJ1-2	TRBD1	many	CASSRRTGGNYTF	TGTGCCAGCAGTCGTAGGACAGGGGGTAACTACACCTTC
TRBV27	14	TRBJ2-7	TRBD1	few	CASSRQGEGYEQYF	TGTGCCAGCAGCAGACAGGGTGAAGGCTACGAGCAGTACTTC
TRBV15	18	TRBJ1-1	NA	NA	CATRDYSSLRFGPSEAFF	TGTGCCACCAGAGACTACAGTTCCCTACGATTTGGGCCCTCTGAAGCTTTCTTT
TRBV30	12	TRBJ2-7	NA	many	CAWGSRGYEQYF	TGTGCCTGGGGCAGCCGAGGTTACGAGCAGTACTTC
TRBV28	14	TRBJ2-3	TRBD2	many	CASTISGGLDTQYF	TGTGCCAGCACCATTAGCGGGGGATTAGATACGCAGTATTTT
TRBV19	14	TRBJ2-1	TRBD1	few	CASSWGTGEHEQFF	TGTGCCAGTAGCTGGGGGACAGGGGAACATGAGCAGTTCTTC
TRBV12-3/TRBV12-4	12	TRBJ1-1	NA	many	CASSTPTPEAFF	TGTGCCAGCAGTACCCCTACACCTGAAGCTTTCTTT
TRBV7-3	17	TRBJ2-2	TRBD2	NA	CASSLTGGGERTGELFF	TGTGCCAGCAGCTTAACCGGGGGGGGCGAGAGGACCGGGGAGCTGTTTTTT
TRBV7-6	15	TRBJ2-3	TRBD1	many	CASTMTGGVSDTQYF	TGTGCCAGCACCATGACAGGGGGCGTTTCAGATACGCAGTATTTT
TRBV5-1	14	TRBJ1-2	NA	few	CASSARDSNYGYTF	TGCGCCAGCAGCGCCCGGGACTCTAACTATGGCTACACCTTC
TRBV2	13	TRBJ2-3	NA	many	CASRTRQTDTQYF	TGTGCCAGCAGGACCAGGCAGACAGATACGCAGTATTTT
TRBV7-8	16	TRBJ2-3	TRBD2	many	CASTQGRGASTDTQYF	TGTGCCAGCACCCAGGGGCGGGGGGCTAGCACAGATACGCAGTATTTT
TRBV5-1	14	TRBJ2-1	TRBD2	NA	CASSPIGTSVEQFF	TGCGCCAGCAGCCCAATCGGGACTAGCGTCGAGCAGTTCTTC
TRBV7-8	14	TRBJ1-1	TRBD1	many	CASRQGTANTEAFF	TGTGCCAGCAGACAGGGGACAGCGAACACTGAAGCTTTCTTT
TRBV5-1	14	TRBJ2-3	TRBD1	NA	CASSVGDRTDTQYF	TGCGCCAGCAGCGTCGGGGACAGAACAGATACGCAGTATTTT
TRBV2	12	TRBJ2-1	NA	NA	CASSEMGNEQFF	TGTGCCAGCAGTGAAATGGGGAATGAGCAGTTCTTC
TRBV27	11	TRBJ1-3	NA	few	CASSSGDTIYF	TGTGCCAGCAGTTCCGGGGACACCATATATTTT
TRBV9	15	TRBJ1-1	NA	NA	CASSFHWASNTEAFF	TGTGCCAGCAGCTTTCACTGGGCCTCAAACACTGAAGCTTTCTTT
TRBV6-2/TRBV6-3	15	TRBJ2-6	NA	NA	CASSDDPSGANVLTF	TGTGCCAGCAGTGATGACCCTTCTGGGGCCAACGTCCTGACTTTC
TRBV18	17	TRBJ2-2	NA	many	CASSPPSGRHTFGELFF	TGTGCCAGCTCACCACCGTCCGGACGACATACCTTCGGGGAGCTGTTTTTT
TRBV29-1	12	TRBJ1-1	NA	many	CSARDGGTEAFF	TGCAGCGCTCGGGACGGAGGGACTGAAGCTTTCTTT
TRBV15	14	TRBJ1-2	NA	NA	CATSTNRALDGYTF	TGTGCCACCAGCACAAACAGGGCGTTGGATGGCTACACCTTC
TRBV3-1	14	TRBJ1-6	TRBD1	NA	CASSLGQGSSPLHF	TGTGCCAGCAGCCTGGGACAGGGGAGTTCACCCCTCCACTTT
TRBV7-3	12	TRBJ2-1	NA	many	CASSLPANEQFF	TGTGCCAGCAGCTTACCCGCTAATGAGCAGTTCTTC